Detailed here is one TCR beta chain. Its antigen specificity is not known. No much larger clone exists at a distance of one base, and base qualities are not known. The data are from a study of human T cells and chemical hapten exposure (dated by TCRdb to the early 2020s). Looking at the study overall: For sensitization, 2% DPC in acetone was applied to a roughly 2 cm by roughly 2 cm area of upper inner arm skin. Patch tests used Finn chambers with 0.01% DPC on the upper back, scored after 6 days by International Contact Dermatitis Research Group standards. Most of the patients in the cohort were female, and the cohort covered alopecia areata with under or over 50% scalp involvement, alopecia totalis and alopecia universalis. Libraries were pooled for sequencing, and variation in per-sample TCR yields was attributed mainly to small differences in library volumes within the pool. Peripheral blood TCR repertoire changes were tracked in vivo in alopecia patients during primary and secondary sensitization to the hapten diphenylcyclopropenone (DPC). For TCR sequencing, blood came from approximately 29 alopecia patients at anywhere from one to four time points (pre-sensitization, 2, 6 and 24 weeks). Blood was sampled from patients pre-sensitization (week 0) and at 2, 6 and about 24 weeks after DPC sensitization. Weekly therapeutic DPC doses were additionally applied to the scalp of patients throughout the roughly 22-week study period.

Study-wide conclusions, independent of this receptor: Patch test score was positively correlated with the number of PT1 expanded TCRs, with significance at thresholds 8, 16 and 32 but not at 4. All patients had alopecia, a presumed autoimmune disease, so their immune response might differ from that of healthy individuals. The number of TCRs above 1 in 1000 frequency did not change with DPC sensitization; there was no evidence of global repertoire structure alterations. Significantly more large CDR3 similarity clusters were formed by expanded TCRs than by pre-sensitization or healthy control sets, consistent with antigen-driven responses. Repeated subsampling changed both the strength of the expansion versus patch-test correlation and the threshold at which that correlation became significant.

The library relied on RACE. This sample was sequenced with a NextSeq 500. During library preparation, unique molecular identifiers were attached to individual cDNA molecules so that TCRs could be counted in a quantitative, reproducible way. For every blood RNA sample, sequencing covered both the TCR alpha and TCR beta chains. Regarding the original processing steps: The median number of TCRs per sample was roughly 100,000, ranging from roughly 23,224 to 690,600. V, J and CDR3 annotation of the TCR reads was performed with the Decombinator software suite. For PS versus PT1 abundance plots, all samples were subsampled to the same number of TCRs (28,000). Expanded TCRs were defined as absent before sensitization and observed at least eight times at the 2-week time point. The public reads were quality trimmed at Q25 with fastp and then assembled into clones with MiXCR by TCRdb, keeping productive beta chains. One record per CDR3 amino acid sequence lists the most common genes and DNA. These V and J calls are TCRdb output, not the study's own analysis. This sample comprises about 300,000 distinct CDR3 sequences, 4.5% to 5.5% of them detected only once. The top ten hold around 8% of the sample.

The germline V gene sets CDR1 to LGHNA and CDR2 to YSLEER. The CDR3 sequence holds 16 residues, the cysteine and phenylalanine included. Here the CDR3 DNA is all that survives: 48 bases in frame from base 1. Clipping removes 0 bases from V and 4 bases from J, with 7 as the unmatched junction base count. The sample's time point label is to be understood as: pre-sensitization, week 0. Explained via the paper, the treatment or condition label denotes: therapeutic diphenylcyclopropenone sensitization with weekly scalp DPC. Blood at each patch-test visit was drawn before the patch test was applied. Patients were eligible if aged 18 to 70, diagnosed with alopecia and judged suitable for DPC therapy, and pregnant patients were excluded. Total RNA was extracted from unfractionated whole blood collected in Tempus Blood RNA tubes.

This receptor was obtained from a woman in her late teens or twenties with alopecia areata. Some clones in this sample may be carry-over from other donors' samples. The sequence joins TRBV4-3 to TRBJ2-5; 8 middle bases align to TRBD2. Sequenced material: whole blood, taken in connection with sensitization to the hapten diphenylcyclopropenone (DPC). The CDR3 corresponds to CASSQDYGGGPETQYF. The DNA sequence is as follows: TGCGCCAGCAGCCAAGATTACGGGGGGGGCCCAGAGACCCAGTACTTC.